The rows below give T cell receptor beta chains drawn from one sample of a study of breast tumors, draining lymph nodes, adjacent tissues. Via MiXCR, TCRdb re-called the multiplex PCR reads, giving one row per CDR3 protein. This table has roughly 15,000 distinct CDR3 sequences, roughly 50% appearing once. The sequenced sample was tumor-adjacent breast tissue. Receptors originate from a female donor with breast cancer. Some clones in this sample may be carry-over from other donors' samples. Both conserved end residues are part of each CDR3. D genes are given only for firm matches. Size tells how often a clone was seen (once, few, many) or the class of an expanded clone, and some rows leave it out.

V: TRBV6-1; D: TRBD1; J: TRBJ1-6; size: many; CDR3: CASKGQNNSPLHF; DNA: TGTGCCAGCAAGGGACAGAATAATTCACCCCTCCACTTT
V: TRBV5-5; D: .; J: TRBJ2-1; size: .; CDR3: CASSRLDEQFF; DNA: TGTGCCAGCAGTCGCCTTGATGAGCAGTTCTTC
V: TRBV5-1; D: .; J: TRBJ1-2; size: medium-sized; CDR3: CASSLGGSHGYTF; DNA: TGCGCCAGCAGTCTTGGGGGGTCGCATGGCTACACCTTC
V: TRBV7-8; D: TRBD2; J: TRBJ2-1; size: many; CDR3: CASSLGASGSGEQFF; DNA: TGTGCCAGCAGCTTAGGGGCTAGCGGGAGTGGTGAGCAGTTCTTC
V: TRBV18; D: TRBD1; J: TRBJ2-1; size: .; CDR3: CASSTDRDNEQFF; DNA: TGTGCCAGCTCAACGGACAGGGATAATGAGCAGTTCTTC
V: TRBV7-6; D: TRBD1; J: TRBJ2-2; size: many; CDR3: CASSPGQGGTGELFF; DNA: TGTGCCAGCAGCCCAGGACAGGGCGGCACCGGGGAGCTGTTTTTT
V: TRBV7-8; D: .; J: TRBJ1-2; size: .; CDR3: CASSTPTEGPNYGYTF; DNA: TGTGCCAGCAGCACTCCGACAGAGGGTCCTAACTATGGCTACACCTTC
V: TRBV9; D: .; J: TRBJ2-7; size: .; CDR3: CASSVWGAQYF; DNA: TGTGCCAGCAGCGTGTGGGGGGCGCAGTACTTC
V: TRBV20-1; D: TRBD1; J: TRBJ1-3; size: .; CDR3: CSARGTGSGTNTMYF; DNA: TGCAGTGCTAGGGGGACAGGTTCGGGTACAAACACCATGTATTTT
V: TRBV19; D: .; J: TRBJ2-5; size: many; CDR3: CASRLGNQETQYF; DNA: TGTGCCAGCCGGCTAGGGAACCAAGAGACCCAGTACTTC
V: TRBV5-6; D: TRBD1; J: TRBJ2-7; size: medium-sized; CDR3: CASSSGTGRSEQYF; DNA: TGTGCCAGCAGCTCCGGGACAGGGAGGTCCGAGCAGTACTTC
V: TRBV6-5; D: .; J: TRBJ2-5; size: many; CDR3: CASSYRGQETQYF; DNA: TGTGCCAGCAGTTACCGGGGCCAAGAGACCCAGTACTTC
V: TRBV7-9; D: TRBD2; J: TRBJ2-5; size: .; CDR3: CASSSPGLRETQYF; DNA: TGTGCCAGCAGCTCCCCGGGACTAAGAGAGACCCAGTACTTC
V: TRBV20-1; D: .; J: TRBJ2-3; size: once; CDR3: CSASEAQYF; DNA: TGCAGTGCTAGCGAGGCTCAGTATTTT
V: TRBV5-4; D: TRBD2; J: TRBJ2-7; size: .; CDR3: CASSHGTSGTYEQYF; DNA: TGTGCCAGCAGCCATGGGACTAGCGGTACTTACGAGCAGTACTTC
V: TRBV18; D: TRBD1; J: TRBJ2-7; size: many; CDR3: CASSPDREKYEQYF; DNA: TGTGCCAGCTCACCGGACAGGGAAAAATACGAGCAGTACTTC
V: TRBV20-1; D: .; J: TRBJ1-6; size: .; CDR3: CSSQTSYNSPLHF; DNA: TGCAGTTCACAGACAAGTTATAATTCACCCCTCCACTTT
V: TRBV5-1; D: TRBD2; J: TRBJ2-7; size: medium-sized; CDR3: CASSPLAGAISYGEQYF; DNA: TGCGCCAGCAGCCCGCTAGCGGGAGCGATCTCATACGGCGAGCAGTACTTC
V: TRBV20-1; D: .; J: TRBJ1-5; size: .; CDR3: CSASRGINQPQHF; DNA: TGCAGTGCTAGTAGGGGGATCAATCAGCCCCAGCATTTT
V: TRBV29-1; D: .; J: TRBJ1-2; size: .; CDR3: CSAVDSSSTDPQWDGYTF; DNA: TGCAGCGCTGTTGATAGTAGCTCGACAGACCCTCAGTGGGATGGCTACACCTTC
V: TRBV11-2; D: .; J: TRBJ2-7; size: many; CDR3: CASSSTDGSYEQYF; DNA: TGTGCCAGCAGCTCAACGGACGGATCCTACGAGCAGTACTTC
V: TRBV20-1; D: .; J: TRBJ2-1; size: .; CDR3: CSVRDTGSSYNEQFF; DNA: TGCAGTGTTAGAGATACCGGGAGCTCCTACAATGAGCAGTTCTTC
V: TRBV12-3/TRBV12-4; D: TRBD1; J: TRBJ1-6; size: .; CDR3: CASSPQGASSPLHF; DNA: TGTGCCAGCAGTCCACAGGGGGCGAGTTCACCCCTCCACTTT
V: TRBV4-2; D: .; J: TRBJ2-4; size: many; CDR3: CASSQMATQYF; DNA: TGTGCCAGCAGCCAGATGGCCACTCAGTACTTC
V: TRBV7-9; D: TRBD1; J: TRBJ2-3; size: .; CDR3: CASSFGQGADTQYF; DNA: TGTGCCAGCAGCTTCGGACAGGGGGCAGATACGCAGTATTTT
V: TRBV7-9; D: TRBD2; J: TRBJ2-5; size: .; CDR3: CASSGGTSVTLYQETQYF; DNA: TGTGCCAGCAGCGGGGGGACTAGCGTGACCCTGTACCAAGAGACCCAGTACTTC
V: TRBV11-1; D: .; J: TRBJ1-2; size: many; CDR3: CASSLANRPSGYTF; DNA: TGTGCCAGCAGCTTAGCGAACAGGCCTTCTGGCTACACCTTC
V: TRBV20-1; D: .; J: TRBJ2-7; size: medium-sized; CDR3: CSAPQGNYEQYF; DNA: TGCAGTGCTCCCCAGGGGAACTACGAGCAGTACTTC
V: TRBV20-1; D: TRBD2; J: TRBJ2-2; size: .; CDR3: CSARPSGGGTGELFF; DNA: TGCAGTGCTAGGCCGAGCGGGGGCGGAACCGGGGAGCTGTTTTTT
V: TRBV20-1; D: .; J: TRBJ2-5; size: few; CDR3: CSAGPGETQYF; DNA: TGCAGTGCTGGACCCGGGGAGACCCAGTACTTC
V: TRBV5-1; D: TRBD2; J: TRBJ2-7; size: once; CDR3: CASSFQGLAGIEQYF; DNA: TGCGCCAGCAGCTTCCAAGGACTAGCGGGTATAGAGCAGTACTTC
V: TRBV5-5; D: TRBD1; J: TRBJ2-3; size: many; CDR3: CASSLTGVGTDTQYF; DNA: TGTGCCAGCAGCTTGACAGGGGTCGGCACAGATACGCAGTATTTT
V: TRBV14; D: TRBD1; J: TRBJ1-2; size: .; CDR3: CASSHVGQHF; DNA: TGTGCCAGCAGCCACGTGGGACAGCACTTC
V: TRBV3-1; D: .; J: TRBJ2-1; size: few; CDR3: CASSHRRADNEQFF; DNA: TGTGCCAGCAGCCACCGACGGGCAGACAATGAGCAGTTCTTC
V: TRBV5-5; D: .; J: TRBJ2-1; size: few; CDR3: CASSVVGTLPNEQFF; DNA: TGTGCCAGCAGCGTTGTCGGGACCCTACCCAATGAGCAGTTCTTC
V: TRBV12-3/TRBV12-4; D: .; J: TRBJ1-2; size: .; CDR3: CASSPTADPQWDGYTF; DNA: TGTGCCAGCAGCCCAACGGCAGACCCTCAGTGGGATGGCTACACCTTC
V: TRBV3-1; D: .; J: TRBJ1-1; size: .; CDR3: CASSPGAENTEAFF; DNA: TGTGCCAGCAGCCCGGGGGCGGAGAACACTGAAGCTTTCTTT
V: TRBV20-1; D: .; J: TRBJ2-5; size: .; CDR3: CSARRETQYF; DNA: TGCAGTGCCCGCCGTGAGACCCAGTACTTC
V: TRBV6-1; D: .; J: TRBJ1-5; size: .; CDR3: CASRKDGPNQPQHF; DNA: TGTGCCAGCAGAAAGGACGGTCCCAATCAGCCCCAGCATTTT
V: TRBV3-1; D: TRBD2; J: TRBJ2-7; size: many; CDR3: CASSLVAGGIAEQYF; DNA: TGTGCCAGCAGCCTTGTAGCGGGAGGAATTGCCGAGCAGTACTTC
V: TRBV5-1; D: .; J: TRBJ2-1; size: .; CDR3: CASSLPNRNEQFF; DNA: TGCGCCAGCAGCTTGCCCAATCGGAATGAGCAGTTCTTC
V: TRBV4-1; D: TRBD2; J: TRBJ2-1; size: many; CDR3: CASSRTYWGASGGQDEQFF; DNA: TGCGCCAGCAGTCGAACATATTGGGGGGCTAGCGGGGGGCAAGATGAGCAGTTCTTC
V: TRBV19; D: .; J: TRBJ2-2; size: many; CDR3: CASKGIAITGELFF; DNA: TGTGCCAGTAAAGGTATAGCGATCACCGGGGAGCTGTTTTTT
V: TRBV12-3/TRBV12-4; D: TRBD1; J: TRBJ1-5; size: .; CDR3: CASSLRDRGDEQPQHF; DNA: TGTGCCAGCAGTCTCCGGGACAGGGGGGACGAGCAGCCCCAGCATTTT
V: TRBV29-1; D: TRBD2; J: TRBJ2-3; size: .; CDR3: CSVPGVAGVTDTQYF; DNA: TGCAGCGTTCCCGGGGTAGCGGGAGTGACAGATACGCAGTATTTT
V: TRBV7-9; D: .; J: TRBJ2-2; size: many; CDR3: CASSRGVTGELFF; DNA: TGTGCCAGCAGCCGCGGGGTCACCGGGGAGCTGTTTTTT
V: TRBV29-1; D: .; J: TRBJ1-2; size: .; CDR3: CSVDGGTGNYGYTF; DNA: TGCAGCGTTGATGGCGGCACCGGGAACTATGGCTACACCTTC
V: TRBV7-9; D: .; J: TRBJ1-3; size: .; CDR3: CASSLSPAGNPIYF; DNA: TGTGCCAGCAGCTTAAGCCCTGCGGGAAACCCCATATATTTT
V: TRBV2; D: TRBD1; J: TRBJ1-6; size: medium-sized; CDR3: CATDGTGSSPLHF; DNA: TGTGCCACCGACGGGACAGGGAGTTCACCCCTCCACTTT
V: TRBV6-5; D: .; J: TRBJ1-3; size: many; CDR3: CASSYSRLGNTIYF; DNA: TGTGCCAGCAGTTACTCGAGGCTTGGAAACACCATATATTTT
V: TRBV24-1; D: .; J: TRBJ1-5; size: .; CDR3: CATSDGAGVGNQPQHF; DNA: TGTGCCACTAGTGATGGCGCGGGGGTCGGAAATCAGCCCCAGCATTTT